These T cell receptor beta chains were read from a single sample in a study of CD8 T cells in Susac syndrome. A single record per CDR3 protein comes from TCRdb applying MiXCR to the immunoSEQ multiplex PCR reads. Among nearly 200,000 distinct CDR3 sequences listed, about 95% were seen once. The sequenced sample consisted of CD4+ T cells from PBMCs. The receptor source for this set is a human donor with multiple sclerosis. CDR3s include the opening cysteine and the closing phenylalanine or tryptophan. D genes are given only for firm matches. Size values are once, few and many counts, or a class for expanded clones, and some rows have none.

J: TRBJ2-7; size: .; V: TRBV9; D: .; DNA: TGTGCCAGCAGCCCAAACAGAGCGCCGGACTACGAGCAGTACTTC; CDR3: CASSPNRAPDYEQYF
J: TRBJ1-3; size: once; V: TRBV30; D: .; DNA: TGTGCCTGGAGCGCCCCATGGGGGACGGCTGGAAACACCATATATTTT; CDR3: CAWSAPWGTAGNTIYF
J: TRBJ2-1; size: .; V: TRBV27; D: TRBD1; DNA: TGTGCCAGCAGTTTCAGGGGGGAGCAGTTCTTC; CDR3: CASSFRGEQFF
J: TRBJ2-2; size: .; V: TRBV9; D: TRBD2; DNA: TGTGCCAGCAGCATGCGGGAGGGCGGGGAGCTGTTTTTT; CDR3: CASSMREGGELFF
J: TRBJ2-7; size: .; V: TRBV20-1; D: TRBD2; DNA: TGCAGTGCTAGAGATACGGGACTAGACGAGCAGTACTTC; CDR3: CSARDTGLDEQYF
J: TRBJ1-5; size: .; V: TRBV2; D: TRBD1; DNA: TGTGCCAGCAGCCCACAGGGGGCGCTTAATCAGCCCCAGCATTTT; CDR3: CASSPQGALNQPQHF
J: TRBJ1-2; size: .; V: TRBV7-8; D: TRBD1; DNA: TGTGCCAGCAGCACCCAACAGGGGGCCTACTATGGCTACACCTTC; CDR3: CASSTQQGAYYGYTF
J: TRBJ2-3; size: .; V: TRBV12-3/TRBV12-4; D: .; DNA: TGTGCCAGCAGTTTGCGTCTAGCGCCCACAGATACGCAGTATTTT; CDR3: CASSLRLAPTDTQYF
J: TRBJ1-1; size: .; V: TRBV7-9; D: TRBD1; DNA: TGTGCCAGCAGCAGATGGGACAGGGTGAACACTGAAGCTTTCTTT; CDR3: CASSRWDRVNTEAFF
J: TRBJ2-5; size: .; V: TRBV30; D: .; DNA: TGTGCCTGGAGCACTAGTGCCGGAGAGACCCAGTACTTC; CDR3: CAWSTSAGETQYF
J: TRBJ2-3; size: .; V: TRBV9; D: .; DNA: TGTGCCAGCAGCGTAGCGGGGACGAGCACAGATACGCAGTATTTT; CDR3: CASSVAGTSTDTQYF
J: TRBJ2-1; size: .; V: TRBV18; D: .; DNA: TGTGCCAGCTCACCAGGGCAGGGGTCGTCCCATGAGCAGTTCTTC; CDR3: CASSPGQGSSHEQFF
J: TRBJ1-3; size: .; V: TRBV30; D: .; DNA: TGTGCCTGGAGTGACGTGGGGGGAAACACCATATATTTT; CDR3: CAWSDVGGNTIYF
J: TRBJ2-1; size: .; V: TRBV12-3/TRBV12-4; D: .; DNA: TGTGCCAGCACCCCAAGACCCTACAATGAGCAGTTCTTC; CDR3: CASTPRPYNEQFF
J: TRBJ1-1; size: .; V: TRBV5-1; D: .; DNA: TGCGCCAGCAGCTTGGATGGACAGCCGAACACTGAAGCTTTCTTT; CDR3: CASSLDGQPNTEAFF
J: TRBJ2-1; size: .; V: TRBV7-3; D: .; DNA: TGTGCCAGCAGCTTAAAAGGCGGCGATGAGCAGTTCTTC; CDR3: CASSLKGGDEQFF
J: TRBJ2-4; size: .; V: TRBV20-1; D: .; DNA: TGCAGTGCTAGAGATCGAAACATTCAGTACTTC; CDR3: CSARDRNIQYF
J: TRBJ2-5; size: .; V: TRBV30; D: .; DNA: TGTGCCTGGAGTCTTCTCGGCCCTGGGGGGGAGACCCAGTACTTC; CDR3: CAWSLLGPGGETQYF
J: TRBJ2-7; size: .; V: TRBV6-5; D: TRBD1; DNA: TGTGCCAGCAGTTACCCGGGACAGGGGGCCTACGAGCAGTACTTC; CDR3: CASSYPGQGAYEQYF
J: TRBJ2-5; size: .; V: TRBV30; D: .; DNA: TGTGCCTGGAGGGACAAGAGGGGGACCCAGTACTTC; CDR3: CAWRDKRGTQYF
J: TRBJ2-3; size: once; V: TRBV2; D: TRBD1; DNA: TGTGCCAGCAGAGACAGGGCAGATACGCAGTATTTT; CDR3: CASRDRADTQYF
J: TRBJ1-6; size: .; V: TRBV7-3; D: TRBD1; DNA: TGTGCCAGCAGCTCCGGGACAGGCTTTTCACCCCTCCACTTT; CDR3: CASSSGTGFSPLHF
J: TRBJ2-3; size: .; V: TRBV27; D: TRBD2; DNA: TGTGCCAGCAGTTCCCTCGGTGGTAGCGGGGATACGCAGTATTTT; CDR3: CASSSLGGSGDTQYF
J: TRBJ2-3; size: .; V: TRBV27; D: .; DNA: TGTGCCAGCAGTTCCCATGACGAAGATACGCAGTATTTT; CDR3: CASSSHDEDTQYF